This T cell receptor beta chain was sequenced in a study of cytomegalovirus exposure and HLA in healthy donors. A multiplex PCR was run with 60 Vbeta primers and 13 Jbeta primers. Clones were sequenced by immunoSEQ multiplex PCR, and TCRdb holds only the in-frame ones, with some missing. The sample consists of around 96,000 clones, 64% of them appearing once. Study-wide results and limits: Reported findings show TCR beta sequences accurately forecast HLA-A and HLA-B alleles in most subjects.

V shed 9 bases and J 4 bases; nucleotides not matched to a gene: 8. The CDR3 sequence is 13 residues long. This clone was detected only once. Antigen: not known. This sequence joins TRBV6-7 and TRBJ2-7; 8 bases map to TRBD2. TRBV6-7 is sorted into the ORF group, with uncertain function. The sample comprised PBMCs. This sequence originates from a man between 60 and 75 years old in good health and CMV-seronegative. The chain's CDR3 is CARPQREKYEQYF. The DNA of the CDR3 is TGTGCCAGGCCCCAGCGGGAGAAATACGAGCAGTACTTC.